The 32 T cell receptor beta chains presented below share a single source sample, sequenced in a study of blood T cells in healthy people across ages. Through a sample-barcoded 5' primer and a J-beta primer mix, a second PCR was run for about 6 to 11 cycles. TCRdb passed the 5' RACE reads through MiXCR, listing each CDR3 protein once. The profile shows roughly 1.6 million distinct CDR3 sequences, 30% to 35% of them singletons. The sample consisted of blood. These receptors all come from a woman aged 25 to 45 in good health.

This clonotype was seen a few times. The gene calls are TRBV4-1 and TRBJ1-6, with D hard to call. Looked up from germline, CDR1 is MGHRA and CDR2 is YSYEKL. The CDR3 is made up of 15 amino acids. V gave up 4 bases and J gave up 6 bases, with 13 bases separating them. The CDR3 nucleotides are TGCGCCAGCAGCCGGGCTGACAAGTCTAATTCACCCCTCCACTTT. Its protein product is CASSRADKSNSPLHF.

The chain recombines TRBV11-2 with TRBJ2-5; 12 bases align to TRBD1. The CDR3 is made up of 15 amino acids. V shed 4 bases and J 5 bases; nucleotides not matched to a gene: 5. In germline, CDR1 is SGHAT, CDR2 FQNNGV. In DNA form, the CDR3 reads TGTGCCAGCAGCTCACGGGACAGGGGGCACGAGACCCAGTACTTC. Protein: CASSSRDRGHETQYF.

This rearrangement joins TRBV7-6 to TRBJ2-3, with 9 bases lining up with TRBD1. The CDR3 consists of 17 residues. Germline V gene sequence: CDR1 SGHVS, CDR2 FNYEAQ. Trimming took 1 base from V and 3 from J; bases not matched to a gene: 8. CDR3 nucleotide sequence: TGTGCCAGCAGCTTAGTGCCGGGACAGGGTACGACAGATACGCAGTATTTT. Translation: CASSLVPGQGTTDTQYF.

This rearrangement joins TRBV10-3 to TRBJ1-2, with 8 nucleotides matching TRBD1. The V and J ends lost 6 bases and 5 bases, in that order; junction bases with no gene match: 8. Germline loops: CDR1 ENHRY, CDR2 SYGVKD. The CDR3 runs to 14 residues. CDR3 bases: TGTGCCATCAGCAGACAGGGGACGGGGTATGGCTACACCTTC. Encoded protein: CAISRQGTGYGYTF.

V gene TRBV20-1 combines with J gene TRBJ2-7, with D tentatively TRBD2 (5 bases). Germline lookup yields CDR1 DFQATT and CDR2 SNEGSKA (reference sequence). Trimming shortened V by 5 bases and J by 0 bases, and 14 bases separated the two germline ends. CDR3 size: 14 residues. The DNA of the CDR3 is TGCAGTGCTCCTGTGATAGGGAGCTCCTACGAGCAGTACTTC. It specifies CSAPVIGSSYEQYF.

This chain links TRBV2 with TRBJ1-5; unclear D gene. The CDR3 spans 13 residues. Trimming pared 7 bases from V and 7 bases from J, leaving 14 bases between. Per the germline V gene, CDR1 is SNHLY and CDR2 is FYNNEI. The chain's CDR3 is CASNVGGGQPQHF. The CDR3 region has the DNA TGTGCCAGCAATGTCGGCGGCGGCCAGCCCCAGCATTTT.

The genes are TRBV7-2 and TRBJ2-5; TRBD2 aligns across 10 bases. The germline V gene has CDR1 SGHTA and CDR2 FQGNSA. The CDR3 is 16 amino acids. J lost 4 bases, V lost 4 bases, and 9 bases had no gene match. This chain's CDR3 is CASSSEREGRRETQYF. The CDR3 nucleotides read TGTGCCAGCAGCTCCGAGCGGGAGGGCCGCCGAGAGACCCAGTACTTC.

This clonotype was recorded a few times. The CDR3 protein is CASSQVSMGEAFF. In DNA, the CDR3 is TGTGCCAGCAGCCAAGTATCGATGGGTGAAGCTTTCTTT. V and J are TRBV3-1 and TRBJ1-1; D is unresolved. CDR1 LGHDT and CDR2 YNNKEL come from the germline V gene (reference sequence). V was cut by 1 base and J by 7 bases, with 10 bases left in between. The CDR3 runs 13 residues.

The CDR3 region is CAISETGTIGTGELFF. The CDR3 region has the DNA TGTGCCATCAGTGAGACTGGGACCATAGGGACCGGGGAGCTGTTTTTT. J is TRBJ2-2 and V is TRBV10-3, with D perhaps being TRBD1 or TRBD2 (5 bases each). Germline V gene sequence: CDR1 ENHRY, CDR2 SYGVKD. The CDR3 is made up of 16 amino acids. Trimming left V 2 bases short and J 5 bases short, with 15 bases between.

This clonotype appeared a few times. The chain carries TRBV18 and TRBJ2-5; TRBD2 might be the D (6 bases). With 1 base removed from V and 4 bases from J, the gap between germline ends came to 13 bases. This CDR3 comprises 15 residues. Per the germline V gene, CDR1 is KGHSH and CDR2 is LQKENI. The CDR3 is CASSPLGTAGETQYF. The CDR3 DNA reads TGTGCCAGCTCACCACTAGGGACTGCCGGAGAGACCCAGTACTTC.

This clonotype was counted ten times or more. The chain joins TRBV29-1 to TRBJ2-7; TRBD2 might be the D (5 bases). This CDR3 has 14 amino acids. Germline CDR1 and CDR2: SQVTM and ANQGSEA. Trimming removed 4 bases at V and 1 base at J, with 14 bases between. CDR3 nucleotides: TGCAGCGTTGCTTTCGTCGGGGATTCCTACGAGCAGTACTTC. Translated, it gives CSVAFVGDSYEQYF.

On this clonotype: Because it lacks the conserved phenylalanine or tryptophan at the end, this CDR3 is likely a read error. The J gene is TRBJ2-7, the V gene TRBV12-3 or TRBV12-4; D is ambiguous. The CDR3 contains 15 residues. The V gene lost 5 bases and the J gene lost 4 bases, with 18 bases spanning the gap. CDR3 sequence: CASSPLPPLEYEQYC. CDR3 DNA: TGTGCCAGCAGTCCTCTCCCGCCCCTTGAATACGAGCAGTACTGC.

This clonotype showed up just once. This chain uses TRBV15 with TRBJ2-7, with D possibly matching TRBD1 (6 bases). The CDR3 has 12 amino acids. Germline loops: CDR1 LNHNV, CDR2 YYDKDF (reference sequence). The germline V and J ends were trimmed by 3 bases and 9 bases, with 12 bases remaining between them. CDR3 nucleotides: TGTGCCACCAGCAGGATGGAAGGGGGGCAGTACTTC. Translation: CATSRMEGGQYF. Full variable domain (outside the CDR3, taken from reference TRBV15 and TRBJ2-7): DAMVIQNPRYQVTQFGKPVTLSCSQTLNHNVMYWYQQKSSQAPKLLFHYYDKDFNNEADTPDNFQSRRPNTSFCFLDIRSPGLGDTAMYLCATSRMEGGQYFGPGTRLTVT.

This chain uses TRBV28 with TRBJ2-5; the D is unclear. CDR3 length: 11 residues. Per the germline V gene, CDR1 is MDHEN and CDR2 is SYDVKM. Trimming cost V 8 bases and J 6 bases, with 10 bases left between them. The CDR3 bases are TGTGCCAGCCGACAAGGACAGACCCAGTACTTC. It is translated as CASRQGQTQYF.

CDR3 residues: CASSDSLGGGEQFF. DNA for the CDR3: TGCGCCAGCAGTGATAGCTTAGGAGGAGGAGAGCAGTTCTTC. This chain connects TRBV10-1 to TRBJ2-1, with D perhaps matching TRBD2 (5 bases). Germline lookup yields CDR1 WNHNN and CDR2 SYGVQD (reference sequence). The CDR3 is 14 residues long. Trimming left V 3 bases short and J 10 bases short, with 16 bases between.

The chain couples TRBV3-1 to TRBJ2-3; tentative D call: TRBD1 (6 bases). CDR3 length: 12 residues. V was shortened by 6 bases and J by 5 bases, with 9 bases between the two germline ends. Looked up from germline, CDR1 is LGHDT and CDR2 is YNNKEL (reference sequence). This CDR3 is CASRGGIDTQYF. The CDR3 DNA sequence: TGTGCCAGCAGAGGGGGAATAGATACGCAGTATTTT.

This clonotype came up many times. The chain combines TRBV11-2 with TRBJ2-7, with a weak D call TRBD1 (5 bases). The germline V gene encodes CDR1 SGHAT and CDR2 FQNNGV. V dropped 5 bases and J dropped 2 bases, with 10 bases sitting between them. This CDR3 is 13 amino acids long. CDR3 nucleotide sequence: TGTGCCAGCAGCCAGACAGACACCTACGAGCAGTACTTC. As protein: CASSQTDTYEQYF. Variable domain in full (rest from reference TRBV11-2 and TRBJ2-7): EAGVAQSPRYKIIEKRQSVAFWCNPISGHATLYWYQQILGQGPKLLIQFQNNGVVDDSQLPKDRFSAERLKGVDSTLKIQPAKLEDSAVYLCASSQTDTYEQYFGPGTRLTVT.

The V call is TRBV2, the J call TRBJ2-1, with D unresolved. V lost 5 bases, J lost 7 bases, and 12 bases lay in between. Germline CDR1 SNHLY, CDR2 FYNNEI. This CDR3 contains 13 residues. CDR3 region: CASSRTAGNEQFF. CDR3 sequence (DNA): TGTGCCAGCAGTAGGACGGCTGGGAATGAGCAGTTCTTC.

The chain couples TRBV28 to TRBJ1-2, with 7 bases that match TRBD1. V shed 2 bases, J shed 4 bases, and the junction held 4 bases outside the gene matches. The CDR3 runs to 14 residues. The germline V gene encodes CDR1 MDHEN and CDR2 SYDVKM. Here the CDR3 DNA reads TGTGCCAGCAGTTTAGTCGACAGGGCCTATGGCTACACCTTC. Translating it yields CASSLVDRAYGYTF.

The chain uses TRBV7-3 and TRBJ2-1; 8 bases align to TRBD2. The V gene end was trimmed by 1 base and the J gene end by 9 bases; junction bases not matched to a gene: 8. The CDR3 loop spans 15 amino acids. CDR1 is SGHTA and CDR2 is FQGTGA in the germline V gene. The CDR3 nucleotides read TGTGCCAGCAGCTTAAACGGGAGGGCCTCGAGTGAGCAGTTCTTC. This codes for CASSLNGRASSEQFF.

The CDR3 spells CASSFGGTGTEAFF. CDR3 in DNA: TGTGCCAGCAGCTTTGGAGGGACAGGGACTGAAGCTTTCTTT. The chain has TRBV7-9 and TRBJ1-1; TRBD1 matches at 9 bases. The CDR3 loop spans 14 amino acids. Germline CDR1 reads SEHNR; CDR2 reads FQNEAQ (reference sequence). V was clipped by 3 bases and J by 5 bases; unmatched bases: 4.

A few counts support this clonotype. One end of the junction does not line up with germline, which may come from a read error. This chain uses TRBV6-1 with TRBJ1-2; TRBD1 matches at 7 bases. CDR3 length equals 15 residues. Germline values: CDR1 MNHNS, CDR2 SASEGT. CDR3 nucleotide sequence: TGTGCCGGCAGTGAAGGGAGGGGGCCCGGCTATGGCTACACCTTC. This translates into CAGSEGRGPGYGYTF.

This rearrangement joins TRBV25-1 to TRBJ2-7, with D tentatively TRBD1 or TRBD2 (5 bases each). The CDR3 has 12 amino acids. V lost 6 bases, J lost 8 bases, and 14 bases lay in between. Germline lookup yields CDR1 MGHDK and CDR2 SYGVNS. CDR3 loop: CASREGMGKQYF. The CDR3 DNA is TGTGCCAGCAGAGAGGGGATGGGGAAGCAGTACTTC.

This chain links TRBV20-1 with TRBJ2-3; a possible D gene is TRBD2 (6 bases). The germline V gene has CDR1 DFQATT and CDR2 SNEGSKA (reference sequence). This CDR3 has 13 residues. Trimming left V 1 base short and J 4 bases short, with 9 bases between. Written as DNA, the CDR3 is TGCAGTGCTAGAGCGGGAGCGTCAGATACGCAGTATTTT. The encoded protein is CSARAGASDTQYF.

This chain connects TRBV6-5 to TRBJ2-7; TRBD2 agrees at 9 bases. TRBJ2-1 explains the end of the DNA better; the J call may be wrong. This CDR3 spans 12 amino acids. Germline V lookup: CDR1 MNHEY, CDR2 SVGAGI. DNA of the CDR3: TGTGCCAGCGGGACTAGCCTTAATGAGCAGTTCTTC. Translation gives CASGTSLNEQFF.

The table lists this clonotype with a few counts. The J gene is TRBJ2-5, the V gene TRBV27; tentative D call: TRBD1 (5 bases). Germline CDR1 and CDR2: MNHEY and SMNVEV (reference sequence). The CDR3 extends over 14 amino acids. V dropped 3 bases and J dropped 5 bases, with 13 bases sitting between them. The CDR3 sequence: CASSFSAGKETQYF. DNA for the CDR3: TGTGCCAGCAGTTTCTCGGCAGGGAAGGAGACCCAGTACTTC.

The rearrangement links TRBV6-7 to TRBJ1-5; D may be TRBD1 (5 bases). TRBV6-7 is an ORF; its function is uncertain. Between the trimmed V and J ends, which lost 2 bases and 0 bases, there was a span of 23 bases. The CDR3 length is 20 residues. The CDR3 bases are TGTGCCAGCAGTTACCCACAGATACCTGGGGCAGGCTATAGCAATCAGCCCCAGCATTTT. It codes for CASSYPQIPGAGYSNQPQHF.

This clonotype was found many times. The chain is built from TRBV6-2 or TRBV6-3 and TRBJ2-7; TRBD1 agrees at 8 bases. Trimming removed 0 bases from V and 5 bases from J; junction bases left unmatched: 6. This CDR3 spans 15 amino acids. CDR1 is MNHEY and CDR2 is SVGEGT in the germline V gene. CDR3 nucleotide sequence: TGTGCCAGCAGTTACTCGCAACCGGGACAGGACGAGCAGTACTTC. Translating gives CASSYSQPGQDEQYF.

This clonotype was counted between two and nine times. This rearrangement joins TRBV5-1 to TRBJ2-3, with D tentatively TRBD1 (6 bases). Trimming left V 5 bases short and J 2 bases short, with 18 bases between. The CDR3 extends over 16 amino acids. The germline CDR1 and CDR2 sequences are SGHRS and YFSETQ. CDR3 DNA sequence: TGCGCCAGCAGGGGCGGCTGGGACATGATCACAGATACGCAGTATTTT. Amino acids: CASRGGWDMITDTQYF.

This clonotype occurred many times. The CDR3: CASSGGTGRVNEKLFF. DNA for the CDR3: TGTGCCAGCAGCGGGGGGACAGGTCGCGTGAATGAAAAACTGTTTTTT. This rearrangement joins TRBV7-9 to TRBJ1-4; 8 bases agree with TRBD1. The length of the CDR3 is 16 residues. Germline V gene data show CDR1 as SEHNR and CDR2 as FQNEAQ (reference sequence). V lost 5 bases and J lost 5; bases outside the gene matches: 10.

The gene calls are TRBV5-1 and TRBJ1-1; no clear D gene. The germline V gene has CDR1 SGHRS and CDR2 YFSETQ. Between the trimmed V and J ends, which lost 2 bases and 6 bases, there was a span of 17 bases. The CDR3 spans 15 residues. DNA of the CDR3: TGCGCCAGCAGCTTATCCGGACTCGAATATTCTGAAGCTTTCTTT. It yields the protein CASSLSGLEYSEAFF. Supplemented by reference TRBV5-1 and TRBJ1-1, the full variable domain reads KAGVTQTPRYLIKTRGQQVTLSCSPISGHRSVSWYQQTPGQGLQFLFEYFSETQRNKGNFPGRFSGRQFSNSRSEMNVSTLELGDSALYLCASSLSGLEYSEAFFGQGTRLTVV.

This chain uses TRBV20-1 with TRBJ1-1, with D perhaps TRBD1 (5 bases). Germline-derived CDR1 and CDR2 are DFQATT and SNEGSKA (reference sequence). V lost 6 bases, J lost 1 base, and 9 bases lay in between. This CDR3 has 12 amino acids. The chain's CDR3 is CSAPGQNTEAFF. CDR3 in DNA: TGCAGTGCGCCCGGACAGAACACTGAAGCTTTCTTT.